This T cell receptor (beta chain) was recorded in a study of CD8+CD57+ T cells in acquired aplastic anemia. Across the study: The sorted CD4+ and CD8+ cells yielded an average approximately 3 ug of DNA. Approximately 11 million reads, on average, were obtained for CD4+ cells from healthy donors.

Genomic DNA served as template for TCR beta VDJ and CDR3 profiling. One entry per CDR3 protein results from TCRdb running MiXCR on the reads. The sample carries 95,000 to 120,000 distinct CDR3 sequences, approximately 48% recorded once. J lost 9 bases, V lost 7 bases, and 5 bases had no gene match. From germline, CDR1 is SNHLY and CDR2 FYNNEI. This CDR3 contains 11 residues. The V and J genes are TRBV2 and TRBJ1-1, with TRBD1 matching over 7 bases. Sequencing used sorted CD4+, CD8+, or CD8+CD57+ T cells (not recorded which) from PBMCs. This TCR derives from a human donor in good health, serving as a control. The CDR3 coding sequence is TGTGCCAGCATCAGGGGGGGGAAAGCTTTCTTT. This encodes CASIRGGKAFF.